This TCR beta chain derives from a study of T-cell reconstitution after alpha-beta-depleted transplantation in children. The trim removed 4 bases at V and 0 bases at J, leaving 11 bases unmatched. Germline CDR1 is SGHRS and CDR2 is YFSETQ. This CDR3 spans 17 amino acids. Study-wide results and limits: Surviving recipient T cells and intrathymic progenitors accounted for some patients' high TCRbeta diversity at day 60. When one year had passed after transplant, most T-cell counts and diversity came from newly produced T cells. Roughly two months post-transplant, alpha-beta T cells reportedly originated from several hundred graft clones that had expanded.

On this clonotype itself: The antigen is unknown.

Unique molecular identifiers were incorporated into the prepared TCRbeta library. MiXCR was run by TCRdb on the PCR reads, yielding one entry per CDR3 protein. The sample holds hundreds of thousands of distinct CDR3 sequences, 10% to 15% seen once. This TCR was recovered from a male patient younger than 18 who had a stem cell transplant for acute myeloid leukemia, so the T cells may come from the graft donor. The genes are TRBV5-1 and TRBJ2-3, with 7 bases identical to TRBD2. Sequencing used PBMCs, mostly from graft donor cells, obtained 360 days after TCRalphabeta/CD19-depleted stem cell transplant. For the CDR3, the DNA is TGCGCCAGCAGCCCTACGGACGGGAGGCTTAGCACAGATACGCAGTATTTT. Translated: CASSPTDGRLSTDTQYF.